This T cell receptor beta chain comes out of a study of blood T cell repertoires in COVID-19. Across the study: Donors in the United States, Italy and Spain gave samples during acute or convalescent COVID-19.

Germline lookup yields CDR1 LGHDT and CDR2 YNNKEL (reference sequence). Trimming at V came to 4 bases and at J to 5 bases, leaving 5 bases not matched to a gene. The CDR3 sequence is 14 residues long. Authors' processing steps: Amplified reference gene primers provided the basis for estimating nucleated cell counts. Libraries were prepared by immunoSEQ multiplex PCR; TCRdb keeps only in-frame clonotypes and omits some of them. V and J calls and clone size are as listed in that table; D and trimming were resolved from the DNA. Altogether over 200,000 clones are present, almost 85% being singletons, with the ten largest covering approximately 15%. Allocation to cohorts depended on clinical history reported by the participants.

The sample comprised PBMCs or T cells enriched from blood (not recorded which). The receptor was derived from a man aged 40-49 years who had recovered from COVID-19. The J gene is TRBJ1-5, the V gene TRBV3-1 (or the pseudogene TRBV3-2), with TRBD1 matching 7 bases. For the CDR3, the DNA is TGTGCCAGCAGCCCTCGGACAGGCTATCAGCCCCAGCATTTT. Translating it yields CASSPRTGYQPQHF.